Included here is one T cell receptor beta chain sequence, with context. The CDR3 has 12 residues. The V and J ends lost 1 base and 4 bases respectively, with 4 bases between them. The V gene's germline CDR1 is MDHEN and CDR2 SYDVKM. The entry originates in a study of shared clonotypes between healthy human individuals. The assay was immunoSEQ multiplex PCR, and TCRdb's table has in-frame clones only and misses some. The repertoire consists of hundreds of thousands of clones, with less than 80% occurring once and the leading ten covering 1.8%. The V call is TRBV28, the J call TRBJ1-1; D gene unclear. The receptor was isolated from a woman in her twenties or thirties in good health. The sample taken for sequencing was memory CD4+ T cells sorted from blood. Subset defined: CD45RA-negative fraction. DNA for the CDR3: TGTGCCAGCAGTTTATCCTCCACTGAAGCTTTCTTT. This sequence encodes CASSLSSTEAFF.